This TCR beta chain was captured by sequencing in a study of blood T cell repertoires in COVID-19. Here immunoSEQ multiplex PCR was the method, and the copy in TCRdb shows in-frame clones only, minus some. The sample consists of 200,000 to 300,000 clones, about nine tenths of them appearing once. In germline, CDR1 is SEHNR, CDR2 FQNEAQ (reference sequence). The CDR3 extends over 17 amino acids. V lost 7 bases, J lost 2 bases, and 17 bases stayed unmatched. The specimen was PBMCs or T cells enriched from blood (not recorded which). The TCR comes from a middle-aged man who had recovered from COVID-19. V gene TRBV7-9 combines with J gene TRBJ2-7, with 7 bases matching TRBD2. The CDR3 nucleotides read TGTGCCAGCACCCAAGGGCCTAGCGGACCGATAACCTACGAGCAGTACTTC. Residues: CASTQGPSGPITYEQYF.